The T cell receptor beta chain described here comes from a study of regulatory T cells in long-lasting Graves disease. Points from the study as a whole: Persistent cases of Graves' showed reduced TCR diversity relative to newly diagnosed patients.

The time point: persistent/refractory GD, antithyroid drugs over 5 years with positive TRAb. From RNA extracted from PBMCs, the TCR library was made. The V end lost 6 bases, the J end lost 3 bases, and 11 bases lay between the germline ends. CDR1 is SGHAT, CDR2 FQNNGV, per germline. The CDR3 length is 13 residues. Assembly of TCR beta libraries relied on iRepertoire HTBI primers together with Arm-PCR of CDR3 regions. Authors' data handling: Among the samples, some 68 TRBV and some 15 TRBJ segments were identified. TCRdb used MiXCR to reprocess the multiplex PCR reads, holding one entry per CDR3 protein. The V and J calls here are based on TCRdb, not the publication. This table holds hundreds of thousands of distinct CDR3 sequences, about 30% found once. Concerning this clonotype itself: Its antigen remains unknown.

J is TRBJ1-1 and V is TRBV11-2; D not certain. This specimen consisted of peripheral blood mononuclear cells (PBMCs), obtained when the disease was refractory, from a patient treated with antithyroid drugs. The sequence derives from a female donor with Graves disease. The CDR3 spells CASRGAGDTEAFF. As DNA, the CDR3 is TGTGCCAGCAGGGGAGCCGGGGACACTGAAGCTTTCTTT.